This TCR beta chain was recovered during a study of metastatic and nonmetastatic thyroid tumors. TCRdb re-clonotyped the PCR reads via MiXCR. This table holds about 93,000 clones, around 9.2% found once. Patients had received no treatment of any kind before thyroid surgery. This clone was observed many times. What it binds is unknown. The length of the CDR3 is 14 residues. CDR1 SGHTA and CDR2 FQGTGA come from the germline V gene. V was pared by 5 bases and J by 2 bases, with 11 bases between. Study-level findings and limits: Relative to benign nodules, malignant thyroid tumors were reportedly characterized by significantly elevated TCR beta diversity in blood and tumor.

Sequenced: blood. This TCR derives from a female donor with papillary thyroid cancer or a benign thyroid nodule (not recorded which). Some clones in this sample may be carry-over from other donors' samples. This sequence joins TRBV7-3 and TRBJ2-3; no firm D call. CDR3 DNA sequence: TGTGCCAGCAGCCCACCGGGCGTCACAGATACGCAGTATTTT. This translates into CASSPPGVTDTQYF.